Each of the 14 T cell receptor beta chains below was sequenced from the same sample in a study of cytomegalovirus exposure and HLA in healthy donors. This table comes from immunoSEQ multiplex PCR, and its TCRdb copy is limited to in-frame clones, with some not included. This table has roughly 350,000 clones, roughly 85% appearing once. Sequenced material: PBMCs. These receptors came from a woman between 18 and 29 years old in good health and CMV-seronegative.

The chain's CDR3 is CASSLDVAGPLSYNEQFF. CDR3 bases: TGTGCCAGCAGCTTAGATGTTGCAGGGCCACTCTCCTACAATGAGCAGTTCTTC. V usage is TRBV7-8 and J usage is TRBJ2-1, with D possibly matching TRBD1 (5 bases). The CDR3 is made up of 18 amino acids. Trimming cost V 1 base and J 0 bases, with 16 bases left between them. The V gene's germline CDR1 is SGHVS and CDR2 FQNEAQ. The variable domain in full, completed from reference TRBV7-8 and TRBJ2-1, reads GAGVSQSPRYKVAKRGQDVALRCDPISGHVSLFWYQQALGQGPEFLTYFQNEAQLDKSGLPSDRFFAERPEGSVSTLKIQRTQQEDSAVYLCASSLDVAGPLSYNEQFFGPGTRLTVL.

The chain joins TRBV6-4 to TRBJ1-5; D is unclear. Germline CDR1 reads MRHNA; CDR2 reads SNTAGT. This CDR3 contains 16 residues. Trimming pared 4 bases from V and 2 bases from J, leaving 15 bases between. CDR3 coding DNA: TGTGCCAGCAGTGGTCGGGGAAGGGAAGGCAATCAGCCCCAGCATTTT. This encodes CASSGRGREGNQPQHF.

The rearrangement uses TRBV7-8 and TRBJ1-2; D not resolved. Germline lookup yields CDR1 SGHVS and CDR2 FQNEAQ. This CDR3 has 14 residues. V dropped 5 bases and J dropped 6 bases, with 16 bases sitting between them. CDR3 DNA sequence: TGTGCCAGCAGCCCGCGCCAGGTGGTGGATGGCTACACCTTC. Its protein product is CASSPRQVVDGYTF.

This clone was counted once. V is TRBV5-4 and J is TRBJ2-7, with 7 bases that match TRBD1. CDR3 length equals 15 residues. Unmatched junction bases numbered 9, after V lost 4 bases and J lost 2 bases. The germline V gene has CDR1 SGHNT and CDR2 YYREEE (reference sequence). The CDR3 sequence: CASSITTGTAYEQYF. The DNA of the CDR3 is TGTGCCAGCAGCATAACAACCGGGACAGCCTACGAGCAGTACTTC.

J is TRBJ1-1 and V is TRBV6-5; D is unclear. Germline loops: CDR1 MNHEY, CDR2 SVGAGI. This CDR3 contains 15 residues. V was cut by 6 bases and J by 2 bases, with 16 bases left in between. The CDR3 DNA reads TGTGCCAGCAGCGCAACCACCGCTACTAACACTGAAGCTTTCTTT. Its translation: CASSATTATNTEAFF.

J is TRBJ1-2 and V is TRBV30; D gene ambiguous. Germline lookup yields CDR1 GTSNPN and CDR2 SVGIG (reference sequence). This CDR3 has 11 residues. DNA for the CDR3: TGTGCACTGGGCAGCCACTATGGCTACACCTTC. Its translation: CALGSHYGYTF. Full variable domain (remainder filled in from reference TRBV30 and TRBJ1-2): SQTIHQWPATLVQPVGSPLSLECTVEGTSNPNLYWYRQAAGRGLQLLFYSVGIGQISSEVPQNLSASRPQDRQFILSSKKLLLSDSGFYLCALGSHYGYTFGSGTRLTVV.

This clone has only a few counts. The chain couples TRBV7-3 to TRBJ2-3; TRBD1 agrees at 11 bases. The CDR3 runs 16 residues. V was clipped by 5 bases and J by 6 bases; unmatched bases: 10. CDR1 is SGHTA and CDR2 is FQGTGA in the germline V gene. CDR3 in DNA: TGTGCCAGCAGCCACCGGGACAGGGGGAAAGGTGATACGCAGTATTTT. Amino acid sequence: CASSHRDRGKGDTQYF.

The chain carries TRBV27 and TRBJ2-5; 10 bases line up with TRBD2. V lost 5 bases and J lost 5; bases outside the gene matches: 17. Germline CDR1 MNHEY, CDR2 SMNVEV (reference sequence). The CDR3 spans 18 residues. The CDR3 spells CASSKIVPASGSLETQYF. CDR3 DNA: TGTGCCAGCAGTAAAATCGTCCCCGCTAGCGGGAGTCTTGAGACCCAGTACTTC.

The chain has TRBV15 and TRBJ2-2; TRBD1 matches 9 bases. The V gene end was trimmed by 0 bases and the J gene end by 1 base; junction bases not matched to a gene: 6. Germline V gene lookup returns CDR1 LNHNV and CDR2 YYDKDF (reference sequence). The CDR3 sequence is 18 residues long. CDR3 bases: TGTGCCACCAGCAGAGAATTAGGGGGACAGGGGAACACCGGGGAGCTGTTTTTT. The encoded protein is CATSRELGGQGNTGELFF.

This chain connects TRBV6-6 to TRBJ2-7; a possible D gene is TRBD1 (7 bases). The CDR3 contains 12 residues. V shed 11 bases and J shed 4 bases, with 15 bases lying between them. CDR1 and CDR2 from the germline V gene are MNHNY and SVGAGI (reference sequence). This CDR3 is CALSQGGYEQYF. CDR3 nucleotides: TGTGCCCTAAGTCAGGGGGGTTACGAGCAGTACTTC.

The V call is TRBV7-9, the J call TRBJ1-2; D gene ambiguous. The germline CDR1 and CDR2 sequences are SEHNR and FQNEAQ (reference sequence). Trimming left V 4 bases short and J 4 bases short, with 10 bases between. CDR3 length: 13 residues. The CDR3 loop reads CASSSDGVYGYTF. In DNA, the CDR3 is TGTGCCAGCAGCTCAGACGGGGTCTATGGCTACACCTTC.

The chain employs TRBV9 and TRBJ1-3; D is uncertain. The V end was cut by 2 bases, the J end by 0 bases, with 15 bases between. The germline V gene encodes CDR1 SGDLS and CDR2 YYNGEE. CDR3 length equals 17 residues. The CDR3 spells CASSVEGNQFSGNTIYF. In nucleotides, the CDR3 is TGTGCCAGCAGCGTCGAGGGCAACCAGTTCTCTGGAAACACCATATATTTT.

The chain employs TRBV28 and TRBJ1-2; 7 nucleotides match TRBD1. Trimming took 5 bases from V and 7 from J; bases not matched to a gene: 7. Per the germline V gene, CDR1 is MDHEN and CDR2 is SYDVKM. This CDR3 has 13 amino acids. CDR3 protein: CASSRGQSRGYTF. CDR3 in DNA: TGTGCCAGCAGTAGGGGGCAGAGTCGTGGCTACACCTTC.

The CDR3 DNA sequence: TGCGCCAGCCGGGACAGGTTCACGGAGACCCAGTACTTC. It translates to CASRDRFTETQYF. The chain recombines TRBV5-1 with TRBJ2-5; TRBD1 aligns across 8 bases. Unmatched junction bases numbered 7, after V lost 7 bases and J lost 5 bases. The CDR3 consists of 13 residues. The germline CDR1 and CDR2 sequences are SGHRS and YFSETQ.